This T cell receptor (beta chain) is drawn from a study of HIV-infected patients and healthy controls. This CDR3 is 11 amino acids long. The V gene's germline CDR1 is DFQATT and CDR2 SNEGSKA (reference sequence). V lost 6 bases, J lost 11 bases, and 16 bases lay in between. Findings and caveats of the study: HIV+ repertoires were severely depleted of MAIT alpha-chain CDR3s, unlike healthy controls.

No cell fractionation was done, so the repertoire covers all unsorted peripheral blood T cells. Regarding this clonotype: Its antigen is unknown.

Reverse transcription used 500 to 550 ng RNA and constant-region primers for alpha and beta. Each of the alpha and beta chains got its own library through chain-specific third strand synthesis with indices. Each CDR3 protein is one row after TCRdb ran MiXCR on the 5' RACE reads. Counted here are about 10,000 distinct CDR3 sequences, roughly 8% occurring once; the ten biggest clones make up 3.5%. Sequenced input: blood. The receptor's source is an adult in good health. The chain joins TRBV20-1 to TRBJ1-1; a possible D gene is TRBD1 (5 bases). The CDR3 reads CSAGIRVDAFF. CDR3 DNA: TGCAGTGCCGGGATCAGGGTGGATGCTTTCTTT.